Following are 10 T cell receptor beta chains from one sample sequenced in a study of beta chain features in type 1 diabetes. What was sequenced were expressed TCRB transcripts, since all of the isolated RNA had been reverse transcribed. The method was immunoSEQ multiplex PCR; TCRdb's version includes in-frame clones alone and lacks a portion of them. The profile shows some 99,000 clones, 40% of them singletons. Sequenced input: stem cell memory CD4+ T cells from blood. All receptors derive from a woman aged 18-30 years in good health.

The CDR3 region is CASSATRSSYEQYF. Written as DNA, the CDR3 is TGTGCCAGCAGTGCGACCCGGAGCTCCTACGAGCAGTACTTC. The genes are TRBV6-1 and TRBJ2-7; D ambiguous. Germline CDR1 reads MNHNS; CDR2 reads SASEGT. Between the trimmed V and J ends, which lost 4 bases and 0 bases, there was a span of 10 bases. This CDR3 is 14 amino acids long.

The CDR3 loop reads CASSVSYNEQFF. DNA of the CDR3: TGTGCCAGCAGCGTCTCGTACAATGAGCAGTTCTTC. The chain joins TRBV5-6 to TRBJ2-1; D gene uncertain. V was clipped by 4 bases and J by 4 bases, with 6 bases between them. The CDR3 has 12 amino acids. Looked up from germline, CDR1 is SGHDT and CDR2 is YYEEEE.

This clone was seen more than once but under ten times. This sequence joins TRBV5-1 and TRBJ2-7, with 7 bases identical to TRBD1. CDR1 is SGHRS, CDR2 YFSETQ, per germline. Losses at the gene ends were 2 bases for V and 2 bases for J; bases not matched to a gene: 1. This CDR3 is built from 13 residues. CDR3 sequence reads: CASSLQGPYEQYF. CDR3 DNA: TGCGCCAGCAGCTTACAGGGGCCCTACGAGCAGTACTTC.

The chain is built from TRBV5-6 and TRBJ2-1; 8 bases align to TRBD2. The CDR3 extends over 16 amino acids. Germline values: CDR1 SGHDT, CDR2 YYEEEE. V shed 0 bases, J shed 7 bases, and the junction held 9 bases outside the gene matches. CDR3 DNA: TGTGCCAGCAGCTTGGGCCCGGGAGGGCCGGGAAATGAGCAGTTCTTC. The encoded protein is CASSLGPGGPGNEQFF.

This chain connects TRBV6-5 to TRBJ1-1; a weak D match, TRBD1 (6 bases). Germline V lookup: CDR1 MNHEY, CDR2 SVGAGI. V dropped 2 bases and J dropped 8 bases, with 18 bases sitting between them. CDR3 length: 15 residues. The CDR3 loop is CASSYQGQGRSEAFF. The CDR3 coding sequence is TGTGCCAGCAGTTACCAGGGGCAGGGGAGATCGGAAGCTTTCTTT.

The chain has TRBV6-5 and TRBJ1-5, with D tentatively TRBD1 (6 bases). This CDR3 is 14 amino acids long. V was trimmed by 2 bases and J by 5 bases, leaving 10 bases between them. Germline assignment: CDR1 MNHEY and CDR2 SVGAGI. The CDR3 DNA sequence: TGTGCCAGCAGTTACATACAGGGAGATCAGCCCCAGCATTTT. As protein: CASSYIQGDQPQHF.

A single count supports this clone. This sequence joins TRBV6-5 and TRBJ2-5, with D hard to call. The CDR3 is 11 residues long. V dropped 2 bases and J dropped 7 bases, with 5 bases sitting between them. Germline V lookup: CDR1 MNHEY, CDR2 SVGAGI. This CDR3 reads CASSYGGTQYF. The DNA of the CDR3 is TGTGCCAGCAGTTACGGCGGGACCCAGTACTTC.

The J gene is TRBJ1-1, the V gene TRBV2, with D unresolved. V dropped 6 bases and J dropped 4 bases, with 18 bases sitting between them. This CDR3 has 15 residues. Germline values: CDR1 SNHLY, CDR2 FYNNEI. This chain's CDR3 is CASSSRIVGSTEAFF. In DNA, the CDR3 is TGTGCCAGCAGCTCCCGAATTGTTGGGAGCACTGAAGCTTTCTTT. The complete variable domain, with remaining parts taken from reference TRBV2 and TRBJ1-1, reads EPEVTQTPSHQVTQMGQEVILRCVPISNHLYFYWYRQILGQKVEFLVSFYNNEISEKSEIFDDQFSVERPDGSNFTLKIRSTKLEDSAMYFCASSSRIVGSTEAFFGQGTRLTVV.

In this sample, this clone turned up a few times. The chain carries TRBV28 and TRBJ2-7; TRBD2 agrees at 14 bases. Germline V gene sequence: CDR1 MDHEN, CDR2 SYDVKM. V lost 5 bases, J lost 0 bases, and 12 bases stayed unmatched. The CDR3 loop spans 19 amino acids. CDR3 coding DNA: TGTGCCAGCAGTACGCCCGGACTAGCGGGAGGTATAAGCTCCTACGAGCAGTACTTC. Translation: CASSTPGLAGGISSYEQYF.

There are a few counts of this clone. The rearrangement joins TRBV7-2 to TRBJ2-3, with 13 bases lining up with TRBD2. The junction had 6 bases not matched to a gene; V was cut back by 5 bases and J by 4 bases. The CDR3 length is 16 residues. Germline values: CDR1 SGHTA, CDR2 FQGNSA. The CDR3 spells CASSSGLAGVSDTQYF. DNA for the CDR3: TGTGCCAGCAGCAGCGGACTAGCGGGAGTCTCAGATACGCAGTATTTT.